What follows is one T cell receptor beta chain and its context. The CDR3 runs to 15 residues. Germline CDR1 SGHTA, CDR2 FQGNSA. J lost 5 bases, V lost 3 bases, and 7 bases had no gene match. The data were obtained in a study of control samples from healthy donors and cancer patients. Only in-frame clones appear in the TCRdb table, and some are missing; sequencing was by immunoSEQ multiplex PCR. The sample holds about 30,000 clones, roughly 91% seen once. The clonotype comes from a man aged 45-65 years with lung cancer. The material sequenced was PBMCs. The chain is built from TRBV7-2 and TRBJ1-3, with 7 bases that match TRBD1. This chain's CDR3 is CASSFAGGGRNTIYF. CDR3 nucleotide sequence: TGTGCCAGCAGCTTCGCCGGAGGGGGCAGAAACACCATATATTTT.